This TCR beta chain was identified during a study of T-cell memory formation after mild COVID-19. Using its own MiXCR run on the 5' RACE reads, TCRdb lists one record per CDR3 protein. The profile shows 110,000 to 150,000 distinct CDR3 sequences, approximately 26% of them singletons. Germline V gene sequence: CDR1 MNHNY, CDR2 SVGAGI (reference sequence). The V and J ends lost 0 bases and 3 bases respectively, with 8 bases between them. The CDR3 is made up of 14 amino acids. The sequence was collected from an adult woman who had mild COVID-19 (a few samples of this study predate the infection). Cell type and time point are not known. The rearrangement uses TRBV6-6 and TRBJ2-5; perhaps TRBD2 as D (5 bases). Material: PBMCs or a T cell subset sorted from them (not recorded which). The CDR3 nucleotides read TGTGCCAGCAGTTACTCGTACGGGGAAGAGACCCAGTACTTC. Translation gives CASSYSYGEETQYF.